What follows is one TCR beta chain and its context. No antigen is known for it. Primed by a sample-barcoded 5' primer and a J-beta primer mix, a second PCR proceeded for 7 to 11 cycles. The study obtained at least 2.5 million CDR3-containing paired-end reads from every sample. Each CDR3 protein gets one entry after TCRdb re-called the 5' RACE reads with MiXCR. The sample lists under 800,000 distinct CDR3 sequences, approximately 43% occurring once. The sample is drawn from a study of blood T cells in healthy people across ages. Findings of the study overall: PBMCs that were unsorted prevented a conclusive naive versus antigen-experienced comparison.

The CDR3 spans 11 residues. V was shortened by 6 bases and J by 8 bases, with 8 bases between the two germline ends. The sample providers were healthy Caucasian people from Russia, aged about 6 to 90. Extracted total RNA amounted to at least 6 micrograms for each sample. The sequenced sample was blood. The J gene is TRBJ2-4, the V gene TRBV12-3 or TRBV12-4; D is possibly TRBD1 (6 bases). This sequence was found in a woman aged 60-75 years in good health. CDR3 protein: CASSYRDIQYF. Written as DNA, the CDR3 is TGTGCCAGCAGCTACAGGGACATTCAGTACTTC.